Given below is one T cell receptor (beta chain) in context. The target antigen is unknown. These data belong to a study of radiation and T cells in renal cell carcinoma. Profiled with immunoSEQ multiplex PCR; TCRdb holds only in-frame clones, not every one. The table lists about 140,000 clones, 70% to 90% of them singletons, with around 25% in the top ten. Documented time point: baseline pretreatment blood. Treatment here: 15 Gy SBRT to primary tumor, nephrectomy 4 weeks later. After SBRT, blood was collected at 2 and 4 weeks, plus baseline. Clear cell pathology was present in this patient's renal cell carcinoma. Study-level findings and limits: Top tumor clonotypes rose in blood 2 weeks post-radiation, then contracted.

From germline, CDR1 is SNHLY and CDR2 FYNNEI. This CDR3 region has 13 residues. Trimming took 6 bases from V and 9 from J, leaving 18 bases between them. The chain recombines TRBV2 with TRBJ2-7; perhaps D is TRBD1 or TRBD2 (5 bases each). This material consisted of blood, taken from a patient whose treatment included radiotherapy and nephrectomy. The clonotype originates from a woman in her forties or fifties with renal cell carcinoma. CDR3 sequence: CASREDTPLGQYF. Written as DNA, the CDR3 is TGTGCCAGCAGGGAGGACACCCCCCTTGGGCAGTACTTC.